This TCR beta chain is drawn from a study of Graves' ophthalmopathy and Graves' hyperthyroidism. Study at large: Samples of peripheral blood were obtained at initial diagnosis, prior to treatment of any kind.

CDR3 size: 13 residues. The germline V gene has CDR1 SEHNR and CDR2 FQNEAQ (reference sequence). The junction had 3 bases not matched to a gene; V was cut back by 3 bases and J by 8 bases. RNA transcripts yielded amplified TCR beta CDR3 regions. An opening RT-PCR round employed HTBI primers and preceded a second-round multiplex PCR. TCRdb re-analysed the multiplex PCR reads in MiXCR, keeping a single row per CDR3 protein. Among some 750,000 distinct CDR3 sequences, roughly 40% were seen once, and the ten largest hold approximately 43%. Whole-study findings and limits: A classifier, a 13-signature model, separated ophthalmopathy from stable hyperthyroidism with 87.88% sensitivity and 75% to 82% specificity.

This clonotype was detected ten times or more. The target antigen is unknown. The chain recombines TRBV7-9 with TRBJ1-4; 7 bases are shared with TRBD1. The clonotype originates from an adult man with Graves' ophthalmopathy. Sequenced sample: peripheral blood. CDR3 bases: TGTGCCAGCAGCTTGACAGGGCGGGAAAAACTGTTTTTT. Translating it yields CASSLTGREKLFF.